This TCR beta chain was recorded in a study of blood T cells in healthy people across ages. The authors ran a second PCR of about 6 to 11 cycles using a sample-barcoded 5' primer and a J-beta primer mix. TCRdb ran MiXCR on the 5' RACE reads and lists one entry per CDR3 protein. The table has some 890,000 distinct CDR3 sequences, almost 30% seen once. These data were likewise used in another study, on T cells of mothers and their children. That work adds: Donors comprised a few healthy Caucasian mothers plus their six children.

This clonotype was obtained from a woman between 35 and 50 years old in good health. Input material: blood.

This CDR3 reads CASSLVGTQKYNEQFF. CDR3 nucleotide sequence: TGTGCCAGCAGCTTAGTTGGGACACAGAAGTACAATGAGCAGTTCTTC. The chain employs TRBV7-2 and TRBJ2-1; possibly TRBD1 for D (6 bases). V shed 1 base and J shed 4 bases, with 14 bases lying between them. This CDR3 is built from 16 residues. Germline lookup yields CDR1 SGHTA and CDR2 FQGNSA. The full variable domain, completed using reference TRBV7-2 and TRBJ2-1, is GAGVSQSPSNKVTEKGKDVELRCDPISGHTALYWYRQSLGQGLEFLIYFQGNSAPDKSGLPSDRFSAERTGGSVSTLTIQRTQQEDSAVYLCASSLVGTQKYNEQFFGPGTRLTVL.